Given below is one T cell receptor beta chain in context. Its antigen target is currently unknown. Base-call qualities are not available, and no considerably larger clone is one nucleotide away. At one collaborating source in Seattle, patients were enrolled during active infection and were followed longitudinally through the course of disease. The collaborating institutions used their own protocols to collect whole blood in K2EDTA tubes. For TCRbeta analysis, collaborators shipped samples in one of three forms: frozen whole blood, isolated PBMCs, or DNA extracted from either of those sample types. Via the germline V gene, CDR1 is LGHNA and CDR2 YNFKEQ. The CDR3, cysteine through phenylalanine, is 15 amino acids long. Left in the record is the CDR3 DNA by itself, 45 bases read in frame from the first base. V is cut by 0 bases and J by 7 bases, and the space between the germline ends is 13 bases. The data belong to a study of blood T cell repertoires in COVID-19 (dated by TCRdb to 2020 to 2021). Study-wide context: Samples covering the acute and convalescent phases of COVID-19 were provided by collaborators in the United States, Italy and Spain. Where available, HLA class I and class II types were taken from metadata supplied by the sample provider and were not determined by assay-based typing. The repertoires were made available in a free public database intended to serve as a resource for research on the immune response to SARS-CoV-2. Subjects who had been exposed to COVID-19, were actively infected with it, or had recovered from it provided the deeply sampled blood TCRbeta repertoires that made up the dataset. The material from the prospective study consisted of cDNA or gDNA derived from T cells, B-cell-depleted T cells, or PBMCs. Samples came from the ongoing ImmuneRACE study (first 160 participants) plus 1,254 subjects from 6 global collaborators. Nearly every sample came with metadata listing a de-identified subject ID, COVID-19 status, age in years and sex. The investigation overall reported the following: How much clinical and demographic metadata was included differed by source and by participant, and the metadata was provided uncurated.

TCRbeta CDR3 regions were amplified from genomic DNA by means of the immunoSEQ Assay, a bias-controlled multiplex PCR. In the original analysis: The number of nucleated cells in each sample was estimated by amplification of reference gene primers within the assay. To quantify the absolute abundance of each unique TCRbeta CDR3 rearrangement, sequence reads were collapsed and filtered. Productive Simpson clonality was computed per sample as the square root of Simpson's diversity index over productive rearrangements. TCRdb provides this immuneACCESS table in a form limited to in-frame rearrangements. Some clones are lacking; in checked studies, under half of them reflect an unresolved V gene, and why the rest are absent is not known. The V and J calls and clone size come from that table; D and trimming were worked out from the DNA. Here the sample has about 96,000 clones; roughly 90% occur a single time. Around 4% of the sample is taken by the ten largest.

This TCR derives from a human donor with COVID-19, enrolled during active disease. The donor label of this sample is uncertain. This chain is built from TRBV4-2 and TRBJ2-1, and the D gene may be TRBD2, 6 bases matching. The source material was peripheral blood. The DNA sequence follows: TGTGCCAGCAGCCAAGATCTGGAAGGGAGGAATGAGCAGTTCTTC. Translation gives CASSQDLEGRNEQFF.